This entry lists 19 T cell receptor beta chains sequenced from one sample in a study of cytomegalovirus exposure and HLA in healthy donors. In the PCR, 60 Vbeta and 13 Jbeta primers were used. Using immunoSEQ multiplex PCR, the repertoire was profiled, and TCRdb retains in-frame clones only, with some absent. The sample has around 130,000 clones; around 83% are singletons. Source material: PBMCs. The receptors come from a young woman in good health and CMV-seropositive.

J is TRBJ1-1 and V is TRBV5-1; maybe TRBD1 (5 bases). Germline assignment: CDR1 SGHRS and CDR2 YFSETQ. Deletions cut 0 bases from V and 2 bases from J, with 14 bases between. CDR3 length: 16 residues. CDR3 coding DNA: TGCGCCAGCAGCTTGGGACAGAAATGGGCAAACACTGAAGCTTTCTTT. It yields the protein CASSLGQKWANTEAFF.

This chain links TRBV7-9 with TRBJ2-3; TRBD1 matches at 7 bases. J gave up 2 bases and V 4 bases, and 3 bases lay outside the gene matches. Germline V gene sequence: CDR1 SEHNR, CDR2 FQNEAQ (reference sequence). The CDR3 spans 14 residues. This CDR3 is CASSWDSYTDTQYF. DNA for the CDR3: TGTGCCAGCAGCTGGGACAGCTACACAGATACGCAGTATTTT.

The rearrangement joins TRBV5-1 to TRBJ1-1, with D possibly being TRBD1 (6 bases). CDR1 and CDR2 (germline): SGHRS, YFSETQ. Trimming shortened V by 5 bases and J by 2 bases, and 13 bases separated the two germline ends. The CDR3 sequence is 14 residues long. The CDR3 coding sequence is TGCGCCAGCAGGTCAGGGGATATTAACACTGAAGCTTTCTTT. Protein: CASRSGDINTEAFF.

J is TRBJ1-3 and V is TRBV7-2; D might be TRBD1 (5 bases). This CDR3 comprises 16 residues. Germline values: CDR1 SGHTA, CDR2 FQGNSA. Trimming took 5 bases from V and 0 from J, leaving 14 bases between them. For the CDR3, the DNA is TGTGCCAGCAGCCCTCCGACAGTCTCCTCTGGAAACACCATATATTTT. This translates into CASSPPTVSSGNTIYF. Full variable domain (outside the CDR3, taken from reference TRBV7-2 and TRBJ1-3): GAGVSQSPSNKVTEKGKDVELRCDPISGHTALYWYRQSLGQGLEFLIYFQGNSAPDKSGLPSDRFSAERTGGSVSTLTIQRTQQEDSAVYLCASSPPTVSSGNTIYFGEGSWLTVV.

This clone occurred once. The chain uses TRBV5-1 and TRBJ2-2; 10 bases are a match to TRBD1. Germline V gene data show CDR1 as SGHRS and CDR2 as YFSETQ. The J segment lost 5 bases and the V segment lost 4 bases, leaving 5 bases of the junction unmatched. The CDR3 has 15 residues. The CDR3 DNA reads as TGCGCCAGCAGCCCCCGGACAGGGGGAACCGGGGAGCTGTTTTTT. Protein product: CASSPRTGGTGELFF.

This clone was observed a single time. The chain is built from TRBV19 and TRBJ1-4; 9 bases align to TRBD1. CDR1 and CDR2 (germline): LNHDA, SQIVND (reference sequence). The CDR3 loop spans 13 amino acids. Trimming at V came to 10 bases and at J to 8 bases, leaving 8 bases not matched to a gene. Here the CDR3 reads CATADRGGEKLFF. CDR3 coding DNA: TGTGCCACTGCGGACAGGGGAGGCGAAAAACTGTTTTTT. Complete variable domain (other parts from reference TRBV19 and TRBJ1-4): DGGITQSPKYLFRKEGQNVTLSCEQNLNHDAMYWYRQDPGQGLRLIYYSQIVNDFQKGDIAEGYSVSREKKESFPLTVTSAQKNPTAFYLCATADRGGEKLFFGSGTQLSVL.

The rearrangement links TRBV7-2 to TRBJ2-3; 9 bases align to TRBD2. CDR1 SGHTA and CDR2 FQGNSA come from the germline V gene. J lost 0 bases, V lost 2 bases, and 0 bases had no gene match. The CDR3 is made up of 15 amino acids. The CDR3 DNA sequence: TGTGCCAGCAGCTTACTAGCGGGGAGCACAGATACGCAGTATTTT. It encodes CASSLLAGSTDTQYF.

V gene TRBV19 combines with J gene TRBJ1-3, with unresolved D. V lost 6 bases and J 0 bases, leaving 12 bases between the germline ends. Germline V gene data show CDR1 as LNHDA and CDR2 as SQIVND (reference sequence). CDR3 length: 15 amino acids. The CDR3 nucleotides are TGTGCCAGTAGCCCCCCCAGGAACTCTGGAAACACCATATATTTT. Amino acids: CASSPPRNSGNTIYF.

The chain employs TRBV6-6 and TRBJ1-1, with D perhaps matching TRBD1 (6 bases). Germline CDR1 MNHNY, CDR2 SVGAGI (reference sequence). The CDR3 spans 14 residues. Trimming removed 2 bases at V and 9 bases at J, with 16 bases between. The chain's CDR3 is CASSYAPGQSKAFF. The CDR3 DNA reads as TGTGCCAGCAGTTACGCCCCGGGACAAAGCAAAGCTTTCTTT.

The chain couples TRBV28 to TRBJ2-2, with 9 bases lining up with TRBD1. Germline-derived CDR1 and CDR2 are MDHEN and SYDVKM. This CDR3 has 17 amino acids. V lost 2 bases to trimming and J lost 6 bases; unmatched junction nucleotides: 10. The CDR3 region has the DNA TGTGCCAGCAGTTTAATTGTAGGGACAGGGTTCGCCGGGGAGCTGTTTTTT. It is translated as CASSLIVGTGFAGELFF.

The gene calls are TRBV5-5 and TRBJ2-7; 7 bases are shared with TRBD2. CDR1 is SGHKS and CDR2 is YYEKEE in the germline V gene (reference sequence). V lost 1 base, J lost 5 bases, and 9 bases stayed unmatched. The length of the CDR3 is 15 residues. CDR3 in DNA: TGTGCCAGCAGCTTGTGGGCGGGGGAAACGAACGAGCAGTACTTC. It specifies CASSLWAGETNEQYF.

The CDR3 is CASSSPGTDNYGYTF. The CDR3 DNA sequence: TGCGCCAGCAGCTCGCCCGGGACAGATAACTATGGCTACACCTTC. The chain carries TRBV5-1 and TRBJ1-2, with 7 nucleotides matching TRBD1. This CDR3 contains 15 residues. The V and J ends lost 3 bases and 1 base, in that order; junction bases with no gene match: 6. The V gene's germline CDR1 is SGHRS and CDR2 YFSETQ.

This clone was counted a single time. The V gene is TRBV7-2, the J gene TRBJ1-5; D gene unclear. The CDR3 has 13 amino acids. Trimming shortened V by 2 bases and J by 5 bases, and 7 bases separated the two germline ends. The germline V gene has CDR1 SGHTA and CDR2 FQGNSA. The CDR3 DNA follows: TGTGCCAGCAGCTTAAATCGGGATCAGCCCCAGCATTTT. This translates into CASSLNRDQPQHF.

The gene calls are TRBV7-2 and TRBJ2-1; no clear D. Deletions cut 1 base from V and 5 bases from J, with 12 bases between. There are 15 residues in the CDR3. Per the germline V gene, CDR1 is SGHTA and CDR2 is FQGNSA. CDR3 sequence reads: CASSLVVLVNNEQFF. CDR3 sequence (DNA): TGTGCCAGCAGCTTAGTAGTCCTAGTTAACAATGAGCAGTTCTTC.

The CDR3, as DNA: TGTGCCAGCAGCTTTTTCGGGACAGGGAACACTGAAGCTTTCTTT. The encoded protein is CASSFFGTGNTEAFF. The V and J genes are TRBV7-2 and TRBJ1-1, with 8 positions matching TRBD1. J was trimmed by 1 base and V by 3 bases; bases with no gene match: 4. CDR1 is SGHTA and CDR2 is FQGNSA in the germline V gene. The CDR3 covers 15 residues. Full variable domain (missing parts from reference TRBV7-2 and TRBJ1-1): GAGVSQSPSNKVTEKGKDVELRCDPISGHTALYWYRQSLGQGLEFLIYFQGNSAPDKSGLPSDRFSAERTGGSVSTLTIQRTQQEDSAVYLCASSFFGTGNTEAFFGQGTRLTVV.

The V and J genes are TRBV5-4 and TRBJ1-6, with a tentative D call TRBD1 (5 bases). The CDR3 covers 16 residues. Germline V gives CDR1 SGHNT, CDR2 YYREEE (reference sequence). Trimming pared 3 bases from V and 14 bases from J, leaving 24 bases between. The CDR3 bases are TGTGCCAGCAGCTCTTCCACCGGGACCCTGGAGGGTTCCCTCCACTTT. Its protein is CASSSSTGTLEGSLHF.

V is TRBV7-6 and J is TRBJ2-7; 10 nucleotides align to TRBD2. CDR1 SGHVS and CDR2 FNYEAQ come from the germline V gene. The trim removed 5 bases at V and 5 bases at J, leaving 9 bases unmatched. This CDR3 is 15 amino acids long. The CDR3 spells CASSPSASGGHEQYF. The CDR3 bases are TGTGCCAGCAGCCCAAGCGCTAGCGGGGGACACGAGCAGTACTTC. Full variable domain (rest looked up from reference TRBV7-6 and TRBJ2-7): GAGVSQSPRYKVTKRGQDVALRCDPISGHVSLYWYRQALGQGPEFLTYFNYEAQQDKSGLPNDRFSAERPEGSISTLTIQRTEQRDSAMYRCASSPSASGGHEQYFGPGTRLTVT.

The CDR3 DNA sequence: TGTGCCAGCAGTTCCTTTCGGGGGACCTTTTACGAGCAGTACTTC. Its translation is CASSSFRGTFYEQYF. The chain combines TRBV27 with TRBJ2-7; D possibly corresponds to TRBD2 (6 bases). The germline V and J ends were trimmed by 4 bases and 4 bases, with 17 bases remaining between them. The CDR3 has 15 amino acids. Germline V gene sequence: CDR1 MNHEY, CDR2 SMNVEV (reference sequence).

The V gene is TRBV5-6, the J gene TRBJ1-5; 10 nucleotides agree with TRBD1. V lost 1 base to trimming and J lost 5 bases; unmatched junction nucleotides: 3. The CDR3 length is 15 residues. CDR1 and CDR2 (germline): SGHDT, YYEEEE. Written as DNA, the CDR3 is TGTGCCAGCAGCTTGAAGGACAGGGGGTATCAGCCCCAGCATTTT. This translates into CASSLKDRGYQPQHF.